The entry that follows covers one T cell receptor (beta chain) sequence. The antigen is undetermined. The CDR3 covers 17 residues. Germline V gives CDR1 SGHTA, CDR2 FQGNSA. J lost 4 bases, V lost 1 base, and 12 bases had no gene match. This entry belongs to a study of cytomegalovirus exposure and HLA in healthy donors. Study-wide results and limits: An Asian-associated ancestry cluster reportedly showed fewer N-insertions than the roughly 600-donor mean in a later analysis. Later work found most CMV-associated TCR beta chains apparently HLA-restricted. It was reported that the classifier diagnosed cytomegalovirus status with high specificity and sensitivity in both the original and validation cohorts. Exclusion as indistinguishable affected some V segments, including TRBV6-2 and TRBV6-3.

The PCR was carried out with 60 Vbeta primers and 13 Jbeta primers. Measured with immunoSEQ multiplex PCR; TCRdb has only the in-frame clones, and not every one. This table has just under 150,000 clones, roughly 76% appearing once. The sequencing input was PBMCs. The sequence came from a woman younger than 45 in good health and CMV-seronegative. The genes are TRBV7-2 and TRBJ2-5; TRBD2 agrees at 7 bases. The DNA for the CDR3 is TGTGCCAGCAGCTTAGGAGTTCTCACGGGGGGTGGAGAGACCCAGTACTTC. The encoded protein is CASSLGVLTGGGETQYF.